These 17 T cell receptor beta chains were all obtained from the same sample, sequenced in a study of blood T cell repertoires in COVID-19. Only in-frame clones appear in the TCRdb table, and some are missing; sequencing was by immunoSEQ multiplex PCR. This sample has about 86,000 clones, with approximately 83% found just once. What was sequenced was peripheral blood. These receptors originate from a woman older than 75 with active or convalescent COVID-19.

Here the CDR3 DNA reads TGTGCCAGCAGACCCACTAGCGGAGCGAACACCGGGGAGCTGTTTTTT. Translating it yields CASRPTSGANTGELFF. V usage is TRBV7-2 and J usage is TRBJ2-2; 8 bases are a match to TRBD2. Unmatched junction bases numbered 6, after V lost 6 bases and J lost 0 bases. Per the germline V gene, CDR1 is SGHTA and CDR2 is FQGNSA. This CDR3 spans 16 amino acids.

The rearrangement links TRBV28 to TRBJ1-5, with TRBD1 identical over 10 bases. The CDR3 runs to 16 residues. Trimming removed 6 bases from V and 9 bases from J; junction bases left unmatched: 14. Germline V CDR1 and CDR2: MDHEN, SYDVKM. CDR3 loop: CASSNGTGAGRGPQHF. The CDR3 DNA follows: TGTGCCAGCAGCAACGGGACAGGGGCGGGAAGAGGGCCCCAGCATTTT.

This clone has only one observation. The rearrangement uses TRBV4-1 and TRBJ1-2, with D unclear. Germline lookup yields CDR1 MGHRA and CDR2 YSYEKL. Trimming stripped 0 bases from V and 4 bases from J, with 15 bases between. The CDR3 runs 16 residues. CDR3 in amino acids: CASSQEGGRSLYGYTF. The CDR3 bases are TGCGCCAGCAGCCAAGAAGGAGGACGGTCTCTCTATGGCTACACCTTC.

This clone showed up just once. This chain joins TRBV7-8 and TRBJ1-1, with D perhaps matching TRBD1 (5 bases). Trimming pared 0 bases from V and 4 bases from J, leaving 12 bases between. The CDR3 is made up of 15 amino acids. Looked up from germline, CDR1 is SGHVS and CDR2 is FQNEAQ. CDR3 bases: TGTGCCAGCAGCTTAGCGGGGGGGTATGGCACTGAAGCTTTCTTT. It translates to CASSLAGGYGTEAFF.

In DNA, the CDR3 is TGCAGTGCTAGTCCCGGGACAGGGTTCAATCAGCCCCAGCATTTT. As protein: CSASPGTGFNQPQHF. This rearrangement joins TRBV20-1 to TRBJ1-5, with 9 nucleotides matching TRBD1. The CDR3 has 15 residues. Losses at the gene ends were 3 bases for V and 3 bases for J; bases not matched to a gene: 6. Germline loops: CDR1 DFQATT, CDR2 SNEGSKA (reference sequence).

The chain has TRBV20-1 and TRBJ2-1, with D unresolved. From germline, CDR1 is DFQATT and CDR2 SNEGSKA (reference sequence). This CDR3 spans 11 amino acids. Trimming cost V 8 bases and J 2 bases, with 7 bases left between them. The CDR3 nucleotides are TGCAGTCCTACCACCTACAATGAGCAGTTCTTC. Translation gives CSPTTYNEQFF.

The rearrangement links TRBV28 to TRBJ1-4, with D tentatively TRBD1 (6 bases). Between the trimmed V and J ends, which lost 2 bases and 5 bases, there was a span of 9 bases. Germline V gene sequence: CDR1 MDHEN, CDR2 SYDVKM. The CDR3 length is 14 residues. DNA of the CDR3: TGTGCCAGCAGTTTAGGACAGAAAAATGAAAAACTGTTTTTT. Its translation: CASSLGQKNEKLFF. The variable domain in full, completed from reference TRBV28 and TRBJ1-4, reads DVKVTQSSRYLVKRTGEKVFLECVQDMDHENMFWYRQDPGLGLRLIYFSYDVKMKEKGDIPEGYSVSREKKERFSLILESASTNQTSMYLCASSLGQKNEKLFFGSGTQLSVL.

The rearrangement links TRBV3-1 (or the pseudogene TRBV3-2) to TRBJ1-5; no reliable D call. With 0 bases removed from V and 2 bases from J, the gap between germline ends came to 5 bases. The CDR3 has 14 amino acids. Germline CDR1 reads LGHDT; CDR2 reads YNNKEL (reference sequence). CDR3 sequence reads: CASSQDAGNQPQHF. In nucleotides, the CDR3 is TGTGCCAGCAGCCAAGATGCGGGCAATCAGCCCCAGCATTTT.

This clone was seen a handful of times. The chain carries TRBV6-5 and TRBJ2-7; no firm D call. The CDR3 covers 13 residues. With 8 bases removed from V and 7 bases from J, the gap between germline ends came to 18 bases. The germline V gene encodes CDR1 MNHEY and CDR2 SVGAGI. The CDR3 DNA is TGTGCCAGCCGAGGTTTGGCTTTTGATGAGCAGTACTTC. Protein product: CASRGLAFDEQYF.

The CDR3 DNA sequence: TGTGCCAGTACTATGGGACAGTTGAACACTGAAGCTTTCTTT. It is translated as CASTMGQLNTEAFF. This chain uses TRBV19 with TRBJ1-1, with 7 bases identical to TRBD1. Germline lookup yields CDR1 LNHDA and CDR2 SQIVND (reference sequence). The CDR3 is 14 amino acids. The J segment lost 0 bases and the V segment lost 7 bases, leaving 5 bases of the junction unmatched.

The chain links TRBV5-1 to TRBJ2-1, with 7 nucleotides matching TRBD2. Germline V gene sequence: CDR1 SGHRS, CDR2 YFSETQ. This CDR3 has 13 amino acids. The J segment lost 5 bases and the V segment lost 5 bases, leaving 4 bases of the junction unmatched. CDR3 DNA: TGCGCCAGCAGGCGGGAGAATGACAATGAGCAGTTCTTC. Encoded protein: CASRRENDNEQFF.

This chain's CDR3 is CASSERGLAKNIQYF. The CDR3 DNA is TGCGCCAGCAGTGAGCGGGGTTTAGCCAAAAACATTCAGTACTTC. V usage is TRBV10-2 and J usage is TRBJ2-4, with D possibly being TRBD2 (5 bases). Germline V gene data show CDR1 as WSHSY and CDR2 as SAAADI. The CDR3 is 15 amino acids. V shed 2 bases and J shed 0 bases, with 8 bases lying between them.

The chain joins TRBV5-5 to TRBJ2-5; the D is unclear. Trimming left V 0 bases short and J 5 bases short, with 11 bases between. The CDR3 has 14 residues. CDR1 is SGHKS and CDR2 is YYEKEE in the germline V gene (reference sequence). The CDR3 protein is CASSLGMGLETQYF. For the CDR3, the DNA is TGTGCCAGCAGCTTGGGGATGGGCCTTGAGACCCAGTACTTC.

The chain couples TRBV19 to TRBJ2-1; the match to TRBD1 covers 9 bases. Germline V lookup: CDR1 LNHDA, CDR2 SQIVND (reference sequence). J was trimmed by 0 bases and V by 10 bases; bases with no gene match: 7. The CDR3 totals 15 residues. CDR3 protein: CATAVGQGSYNEQFF. CDR3 nucleotide sequence: TGTGCCACGGCGGTGGGACAGGGCTCCTACAATGAGCAGTTCTTC. Looking up the rest from reference TRBV19 and TRBJ2-1 gives the full variable domain: DGGITQSPKYLFRKEGQNVTLSCEQNLNHDAMYWYRQDPGQGLRLIYYSQIVNDFQKGDIAEGYSVSREKKESFPLTVTSAQKNPTAFYLCATAVGQGSYNEQFFGPGTRLTVL.

The chain recombines TRBV2 with TRBJ1-1; TRBD1 agrees at 9 bases. The J segment lost 5 bases and the V segment lost 7 bases, leaving 8 bases of the junction unmatched. CDR3 length equals 14 residues. Germline CDR1 SNHLY, CDR2 FYNNEI. The CDR3: CASKKQGADTEAFF. CDR3 in DNA: TGTGCCAGCAAGAAACAGGGGGCGGATACTGAAGCTTTCTTT.

This chain uses TRBV27 with TRBJ2-3; D uncertain. The V gene lost 3 bases and the J gene lost 9 bases, with 13 bases spanning the gap. The CDR3 is 13 residues long. Germline CDR1 MNHEY, CDR2 SMNVEV (reference sequence). CDR3 nucleotides: TGTGCCAGCAGTTTTTATGACGGTAGCACGCAGTATTTT. Its protein product is CASSFYDGSTQYF.

This clone has a single count. The genes are TRBV3-1 (or the pseudogene TRBV3-2) and TRBJ2-7; D perhaps matches TRBD2 (5 bases). CDR1 LGHDT and CDR2 YNNKEL come from the germline V gene (reference sequence). Trimming left V 2 bases short and J 3 bases short, with 14 bases between. This CDR3 has 15 residues. The CDR3 DNA sequence: TGTGCCAGCAGCCAAATGCCCCAGCGGAACTACGAGCAGTACTTC. It encodes CASSQMPQRNYEQYF.